The next 27 T cell receptor beta chains were all read from a single sample in a study of T cell repertoires in cytomegalovirus infection. These receptors' targets are unknown. TCRdb called the reads again in MiXCR, with one record for every CDR3 protein. The repertoire holds about 85,000 distinct CDR3 sequences, under 55% seen once, with more than 85% in the top ten. The sample consisted of CD8+ T cells from cultured PBMCs, taken from culture after CMV antigen stimulation. All receptors derive from a human donor in good health (CMV status not recorded). Some clones in this sample may be carry-over from other donors' samples.

This chain joins TRBV27 and TRBJ1-1; no firm D call. The CDR3 loop spans 14 amino acids. V was shortened by 1 base and J by 1 base, with 7 bases between the two germline ends. Germline V lookup: CDR1 MNHEY, CDR2 SMNVEV (reference sequence). The CDR3 protein is CASSLLERNTEAFF. CDR3 bases: TGTGCCAGCAGTTTATTAGAGAGGAACACTGAAGCTTTCTTT.

The chain couples TRBV7-6 to TRBJ2-7, with 8 bases aligning to TRBD2. With V trimmed by 4 bases and J by 0 bases, 2 bases remained unmatched. The CDR3 extends over 14 amino acids. Germline CDR1 reads SGHVS; CDR2 reads FNYEAQ. CDR3 residues: CASSSREGSYEQYF. For the CDR3, the DNA is TGTGCCAGCAGCTCCCGGGAGGGCTCCTACGAGCAGTACTTC.

The chain recombines TRBV2 with TRBJ2-7, with 7 positions matching TRBD2. With V trimmed by 4 bases and J by 3 bases, 6 bases remained unmatched. The CDR3 runs to 14 residues. Germline loops: CDR1 SNHLY, CDR2 FYNNEI. CDR3 nucleotides: TGTGCCAGCAGTGGAGTGGGGGGGGACTACGAGCAGTACTTC. It yields the protein CASSGVGGDYEQYF. The full variable domain, its missing parts supplied by reference TRBV2 and TRBJ2-7, is EPEVTQTPSHQVTQMGQEVILRCVPISNHLYFYWYRQILGQKVEFLVSFYNNEISEKSEIFDDQFSVERPDGSNFTLKIRSTKLEDSAMYFCASSGVGGDYEQYFGPGTRLTVT.

V and J are TRBV27 and TRBJ2-5, with D unclear. V dropped 6 bases and J dropped 5 bases, with 10 bases sitting between them. The CDR3 has 12 amino acids. Germline CDR1 is MNHEY and CDR2 is SMNVEV (reference sequence). The CDR3 loop is CASSLDGETQYF. DNA of the CDR3: TGTGCCAGCAGCTTAGACGGGGAGACCCAGTACTTC.

This clonotype was counted ten times or more. The chain recombines TRBV20-1 with TRBJ1-3; D unresolved. The CDR3 covers 14 residues. V was clipped by 2 bases and J by 1 base, with 9 bases between them. The germline V gene has CDR1 DFQATT and CDR2 SNEGSKA (reference sequence). CDR3 sequence reads: CSARPLASGNTIYF. CDR3 DNA: TGCAGTGCTAGACCGTTGGCTTCTGGAAACACCATATATTTT.

V is TRBV28 and J is TRBJ2-7, with D perhaps matching TRBD1 (7 bases). Germline CDR1 is MDHEN and CDR2 is SYDVKM. V was trimmed by 7 bases and J by 7 bases, leaving 32 bases between them. The CDR3 length is 18 residues. The CDR3 sequence is CASKGGQRSFPPGWEQYF. CDR3 nucleotides: TGTGCCAGCAAGGGGGGACAGAGGTCGTTCCCCCCTGGGTGGGAGCAGTACTTC. The full variable domain, rest sourced from reference TRBV28 and TRBJ2-7, is DVKVTQSSRYLVKRTGEKVFLECVQDMDHENMFWYRQDPGLGLRLIYFSYDVKMKEKGDIPEGYSVSREKKERFSLILESASTNQTSMYLCASKGGQRSFPPGWEQYFGPGTRLTVT.

The gene calls are TRBV11-1 and TRBJ2-1; no reliable D call. Trimming took 3 bases from V and 0 from J, leaving 9 bases between them. The CDR3 loop spans 15 amino acids. The V gene's germline CDR1 is SGHAT and CDR2 FQDESV (reference sequence). CDR3 sequence: CASSFMRSSYNEQFF. The CDR3 bases are TGTGCCAGCAGCTTTATGAGGAGCTCCTACAATGAGCAGTTCTTC.

This clonotype was recorded a few times. The V call is TRBV6-1, the J call TRBJ2-1; D ambiguous. CDR1 is MNHNS and CDR2 is SASEGT in the germline V gene. The CDR3 contains 14 residues. V lost 5 bases, J lost 5 bases, and 13 bases lay in between. CDR3 DNA: TGTGCCAGCAGTCCTGTCGACACGGACAATGAGCAGTTCTTC. This gives the protein CASSPVDTDNEQFF.

This chain joins TRBV6-1 and TRBJ2-7; D is unresolved. Per germline, CDR1 MNHNS and CDR2 SASEGT. Trimming cost V 1 base and J 1 base, with 5 bases left between them. There are 13 residues in the CDR3. The CDR3 spells CASSEDNSYEQYF. The CDR3 DNA reads as TGTGCCAGCAGTGAAGACAATTCCTACGAGCAGTACTTC.

The chain uses TRBV7-4 and TRBJ1-1; D not certain. Trimming took 2 bases from V and 7 from J, leaving 11 bases between them. Per the germline V gene, CDR1 is SGHVT and CDR2 is SQSDAQ. CDR3 length equals 13 residues. As DNA, the CDR3 is TGTGCCAGCAGCTTACCCGACGTCGGTGAAGCTTTCTTT. This sequence encodes CASSLPDVGEAFF.

This clonotype turned up a few times. The V gene is TRBV11-1, the J gene TRBJ2-7, with 10 bases that match TRBD1. There are 15 residues in the CDR3. The V gene's germline CDR1 is SGHAT and CDR2 FQDESV (reference sequence). V trimming: 6 bases; J trimming: 3 bases; junction bases outside the gene matches: 8. The CDR3, as DNA: TGTGCCAGCAGACGAGGACAGGGGGTCGTCTACGAGCAGTACTTC. As protein: CASRRGQGVVYEQYF.

The gene calls are TRBV9 and TRBJ2-7; D gene ambiguous. Trimming stripped 0 bases from V and 5 bases from J, with 12 bases between. The germline gives CDR1 SGDLS, CDR2 YYNGEE. There are 14 residues in the CDR3. CDR3 in amino acids: CASSVEAQWDEQYF. CDR3 sequence (DNA): TGTGCCAGCAGCGTAGAGGCACAGTGGGACGAGCAGTACTTC.

This clonotype was seen a single time. This chain connects TRBV27 to TRBJ1-2, with D unresolved. The germline V gene has CDR1 MNHEY and CDR2 SMNVEV (reference sequence). The CDR3 sequence is 14 residues long. V lost 3 bases and J lost 4, with 12 bases in between. For the CDR3, the DNA is TGTGCCAGCAGTTTGGGTCCGCGGGGCTATGGCTACACCTTC. It specifies CASSLGPRGYGYTF.

This chain links TRBV12-3 or TRBV12-4 with TRBJ2-5; D unresolved. V was clipped by 8 bases and J by 7 bases, with 11 bases between them. The CDR3 totals 11 residues. CDR3: CASLYGGTQYF. In DNA, the CDR3 is TGTGCCAGCCTTTATGGTGGGACCCAGTACTTC.

The chain couples TRBV7-9 to TRBJ2-3, with D tentatively TRBD1 or TRBD2 (7 bases each). V gave up 5 bases and J gave up 5 bases, with 17 bases separating them. The length of the CDR3 is 15 residues. In germline, CDR1 is SEHNR, CDR2 FQNEAQ (reference sequence). For the CDR3, the DNA is TGTGCCAGCAGCGGCAGGGGGAGGGTGGAAGATACGCAGTATTTT. It encodes CASSGRGRVEDTQYF.

This chain joins TRBV7-2 and TRBJ1-5; TRBD1 might be the D (6 bases). V dropped 3 bases and J dropped 6 bases, with 12 bases sitting between them. This CDR3 region has 14 residues. The germline CDR1 and CDR2 sequences are SGHTA and FQGNSA. CDR3 nucleotides: TGTGCCAGCAGCTTCTCGGGGGCTGGTCAGCCCCAGCATTTT. Protein sequence: CASSFSGAGQPQHF.

This clonotype appeared many times. V is TRBV19 and J is TRBJ2-1, with no clear D. The CDR3 totals 14 residues. Trimming shortened V by 7 bases and J by 8 bases, and 18 bases separated the two germline ends. CDR1 and CDR2 from the germline V gene are LNHDA and SQIVND (reference sequence). Here the CDR3 reads CASTSPIFPHEQFF. The CDR3 DNA is TGTGCCAGTACCTCTCCCATATTTCCCCATGAGCAGTTCTTC.

The rearrangement links TRBV29-1 to TRBJ2-7; 11 nucleotides match TRBD2. V trimming: 3 bases; J trimming: 4 bases; junction bases outside the gene matches: 2. The CDR3 sequence is 13 residues long. The V gene's germline CDR1 is SQVTM and CDR2 ANQGSEA. The CDR3 sequence is CSVETSGEYEQYF. CDR3 nucleotide sequence: TGCAGCGTTGAGACTAGCGGGGAGTACGAGCAGTACTTC.

V gene TRBV7-9 combines with J gene TRBJ2-2, with 11 bases lining up with TRBD2. The CDR3 extends over 17 amino acids. Trimming cost V 2 bases and J 0 bases; bases outside gene matches: 2. Germline assignment: CDR1 SEHNR and CDR2 FQNEAQ (reference sequence). The CDR3 nucleotides are TGTGCCAGCAGCTTACGACTAGCGGGGCCGAACACCGGGGAGCTGTTTTTT. This codes for CASSLRLAGPNTGELFF.

This chain uses TRBV12-3 or TRBV12-4 with TRBJ1-1; D is undetermined. The CDR3 has 12 amino acids. Trimming shortened V by 2 bases and J by 4 bases, and 5 bases separated the two germline ends. The DNA of the CDR3 is TGTGCCAGCAGTTTAATGGGCACTGAAGCTTTCTTT. This encodes CASSLMGTEAFF.

This clonotype turned up a few times. For the CDR3, the DNA is TGTGCCAGTAGTTTTGGAGTGGGACAGGTCTACGAGCAGTACTTC. It specifies CASSFGVGQVYEQYF. V is TRBV19 and J is TRBJ2-7; TRBD1 matches at 8 bases. The trim removed 5 bases at V and 3 bases at J, leaving 9 bases unmatched. Looked up from germline, CDR1 is LNHDA and CDR2 is SQIVND (reference sequence). The CDR3 spans 15 residues.

This rearrangement joins TRBV7-8 to TRBJ2-4, with D maybe TRBD2 (6 bases). Germline CDR1 is SGHVS and CDR2 is FQNEAQ. Trimming took 5 bases from V and 5 from J, leaving 19 bases between them. The CDR3 is 16 residues long. The CDR3 reads CASSAELAPGQNIQYF. The CDR3 DNA follows: TGTGCCAGCAGCGCTGAACTAGCCCCCGGTCAAAACATTCAGTACTTC.

The table lists this clonotype with a few counts. V is TRBV7-9 and J is TRBJ2-3, with D perhaps given as TRBD1 or TRBD2 (5 bases each). In germline, CDR1 is SEHNR, CDR2 FQNEAQ (reference sequence). Trimming left V 3 bases short and J 6 bases short, with 16 bases between. The CDR3 covers 15 residues. In nucleotides, the CDR3 is TGTGCCAGCAGCTTCGTGGGACGAGGAACCGATACGCAGTATTTT. As protein: CASSFVGRGTDTQYF. The full variable domain, rest sourced from reference TRBV7-9 and TRBJ2-3, is DTGVSQNPRHKITKRGQNVTFRCDPISEHNRLYWYRQTLGQGPEFLTYFQNEAQLEKSRLLSDRFSAERPKGSFSTLEIQRTEQGDSAMYLCASSFVGRGTDTQYFGPGTRLTVL.

This rearrangement joins TRBV19 to TRBJ2-1, with 8 nucleotides matching TRBD1. The trim removed 10 bases at V and 5 bases at J, leaving 4 bases unmatched. Germline V gene data show CDR1 as LNHDA and CDR2 as SQIVND (reference sequence). This CDR3 comprises 12 residues. CDR3 loop: CATSGGHNEQFF. The CDR3 DNA reads TGTGCCACCTCAGGGGGCCACAATGAGCAGTTCTTC.

The table lists this clonotype with a few counts. This rearrangement joins TRBV4-1 to TRBJ2-1; TRBD1 agrees at 8 bases. J lost 0 bases, V lost 1 base, and 5 bases had no gene match. CDR3 length equals 17 residues. Germline V gives CDR1 MGHRA, CDR2 YSYEKL. This CDR3 reads CASSQVDRAFSYNEQFF. In DNA form, the CDR3 reads TGCGCCAGCAGCCAAGTGGACAGGGCATTCTCCTACAATGAGCAGTTCTTC.

The CDR3 loop reads CASSIGFRTSEVMFSSYNEQFF. The CDR3 nucleotides read TGTGCCAGTAGTATAGGTTTTAGGACTAGCGAAGTTATGTTTAGCTCCTACAATGAGCAGTTCTTC. The chain joins TRBV19 to TRBJ2-1; 9 bases are shared with TRBD2. Germline CDR1 LNHDA, CDR2 SQIVND (reference sequence). V shed 1 base, J shed 0 bases, and the junction held 19 bases outside the gene matches. The CDR3 runs to 22 residues.

This chain uses TRBV7-8 with TRBJ2-7; 13 bases are a match to TRBD2. The germline V gene encodes CDR1 SGHVS and CDR2 FQNEAQ. The CDR3 loop spans 17 amino acids. Unmatched junction bases numbered 10, after V lost 4 bases and J lost 4 bases. The CDR3, as DNA: TGTGCCAGCAGCTCCGTTACTAGCGGGAGGGCCGCTTACGAGCAGTACTTC. It translates to CASSSVTSGRAAYEQYF.